This T cell receptor beta chain was retrieved from a study of Ad26.COV2.S vaccination and SARS-CoV-2 variants. The germline CDR1 and CDR2 sequences are SGHTA and FQGNSA. CDR3 length equals 16 residues. Unmatched junction bases numbered 8, after V lost 0 bases and J lost 5 bases. Specified treatment: roughly 18 received Ad26.COV2.S at low or high dose, single or two shots; roughly five received placebo; per-sample allocation not given. Collection of the samples took place on day 63 after the first injection of vaccine or placebo. Profiling relied on immunoSEQ multiplex PCR, and the TCRdb table lists in-frame clones only, not all of them. The sample has approximately 340,000 clones; approximately 81% are singletons.

The genes are TRBV7-2 and TRBJ1-1, with TRBD1 matching 8 bases. This receptor was taken from a person between 18 and 59 years old who received the Ad26.COV2.S COVID-19 vaccine or a placebo. Material: peripheral blood, obtained in a trial of Ad26.COV2.S vaccine versus placebo. The DNA of the CDR3 is TGTGCCAGCAGCTTAGCCGGGACAGGCCGGAGTACTGAAGCTTTCTTT. This encodes CASSLAGTGRSTEAFF.